A selection of T cell receptor beta chains follows, all from one sample in a study of T cell repertoires in cytomegalovirus infection. TCRdb reprocessed the reads via MiXCR and lists one record per CDR3 protein. The table lists about 190,000 distinct CDR3 sequences, roughly 27% of them singletons. The sample was PBMCs. The receptors shown here come from a human donor in good health (CMV status not recorded). Some clones in this sample may be carry-over from other donors' samples. The CDR3 runs from the conserved cysteine through the conserved F or W. The D gene is left open where the match is weak. The size entry is marked missing in some rows and otherwise reads once, few, many or a size class.

>TRBV7-2|TRBJ1-6|many|-
CASSFRAGGSSYNSPLHF
TGTGCCAGCAGCTTCAGGGCGGGTGGAAGCTCCTATAATTCACCCCTCCACTTT
>TRBV7-6|TRBJ2-5|few|-
CASSLNLPAETQYF
TGTGCCAGCAGCTTAAACTTGCCAGCAGAGACCCAGTACTTC
>TRBV3-1|TRBJ2-1|few|-
CASSQDRGTIEHEQFF
TGTGCCAGCAGCCAAGATAGGGGGACTATCGAGCATGAGCAGTTCTTC
>TRBV19|TRBJ2-7|-|-
CASSINVISSYEQYF
TGTGCCAGTAGTATAAATGTGATCTCCTCCTACGAGCAGTACTTC
>TRBV7-2|TRBJ1-3|many|TRBD1
CASSGRQGRSGNTIYF
TGTGCCAGCAGCGGCCGACAGGGGAGATCTGGAAACACCATATATTTT
>TRBV10-3|TRBJ1-5|many|TRBD1
CAISESDRRNQPQHF
TGTGCCATCAGTGAGTCGGACAGGCGCAATCAGCCCCAGCATTTT
>TRBV18|TRBJ2-1|-|TRBD1
CASSPPVDRGRGNEQFF
TGTGCCAGCTCACCACCGGTGGACAGGGGGCGCGGCAATGAGCAGTTCTTC
>TRBV19|TRBJ1-6|few|-
CASSMVAGSTPLHF
TGTGCCAGTAGTATGGTTGCAGGCTCCACACCCCTCCACTTT
>TRBV20-1|TRBJ1-2|few|-
CSASASGTVYGYTF
TGCAGTGCTAGCGCCTCAGGAACAGTCTATGGCTACACCTTC
>TRBV2|TRBJ1-2|few|-
CASSELAGHYGYTF
TGTGCCAGCAGTGAACTTGCGGGGCACTATGGCTACACCTTC
>TRBV20-1|TRBJ2-5|-|TRBD2
CSARLPSGEKETQYF
TGCAGTGCTCGTCTTCCTAGCGGGGAGAAAGAGACCCAGTACTTC
>TRBV7-2|TRBJ1-1|few|-
CASSQGGRNTEAFF
TGTGCCAGCAGCCAGGGTGGGAGAAACACTGAAGCTTTCTTT
>TRBV7-2|TRBJ1-1|once|-
CASSTWTAAFPEAFF
TGTGCCAGCAGCACCTGGACAGCCGCTTTTCCTGAAGCTTTCTTT
>TRBV6-2/TRBV6-3|TRBJ1-2|-|-
CASRPGTQEGYTF
TGTGCCAGCAGACCAGGGACCCAGGAAGGCTACACCTTC
>TRBV4-1|TRBJ1-2|few|-
CASSQDWGGKNYGYTF
TGCGCCAGCAGCCAAGATTGGGGGGGGAAGAACTATGGCTACACCTTC
>TRBV12-3/TRBV12-4|TRBJ1-1|few|-
CASSFRASNTEAFF
TGTGCCAGCAGTTTTAGGGCTTCGAACACTGAAGCTTTCTTT
>TRBV19|TRBJ2-4|few|-
CASSTGDKNIQYF
TGTGCCAGTAGTACGGGGGATAAAAACATTCAGTACTTC
>TRBV5-4|TRBJ2-7|few|TRBD1
CASRPDRGTYEQYF
TGTGCCAGCAGACCGGACAGGGGGACCTACGAGCAGTACTTC
>TRBV20-1|TRBJ2-7|-|TRBD1
CSARVPLTGRHEQYF
TGCAGTGCTAGAGTCCCGTTGACAGGGCGCCACGAGCAGTACTTC
>TRBV18|TRBJ1-1|many|-
CASSPQRFTQNTEAFF
TGTGCCAGCTCGCCACAGAGATTTACGCAGAACACTGAAGCTTTCTTT
>TRBV5-6|TRBJ2-1|many|TRBD2
CASSEGLAGGNEQFF
TGTGCCAGCAGCGAAGGACTAGCGGGGGGGAATGAGCAGTTCTTC
>TRBV12-3/TRBV12-4|TRBJ1-1|-|-
CASSLGMGNTEAFF
TGTGCCAGCAGTTTAGGTATGGGGAACACTGAAGCTTTCTTT
>TRBV7-2|TRBJ2-3|many|-
CASSLGRVVTDTQYF
TGTGCCAGCAGCTTAGGCAGGGTGGTCACAGATACGCAGTATTTT
>TRBV18|TRBJ2-1|-|TRBD2
CASSRTSGGDQNEQFF
TGTGCCAGCTCCCGCACTAGCGGGGGTGACCAAAATGAGCAGTTCTTC
>TRBV7-2|TRBJ2-5|many|-
CASSPTGTGQTQYF
TGTGCCAGCAGCCCTACGGGGACTGGGCAGACCCAGTACTTC
>TRBV7-3|TRBJ1-1|-|-
CASSAGGVNTEAFF
TGTGCCAGCAGCGCGGGGGGCGTTAACACTGAAGCTTTCTTT
>TRBV7-2|TRBJ2-2|few|TRBD1
CASSWDRGSTGELFF
TGTGCCAGCAGCTGGGACAGGGGTTCCACCGGGGAGCTGTTTTTT
>TRBV20-1|TRBJ2-3|few|-
CSAVGLLGADTQYF
TGCAGTGCTGTGGGCCTTCTAGGCGCAGATACGCAGTATTTT
>TRBV28|TRBJ2-3|many|TRBD2
CASSFSAGGYDTQYF
TGTGCCAGCAGTTTCTCAGCGGGGGGTTACGATACGCAGTATTTT
>TRBV5-1|TRBJ1-1|once|-
CASSGFLPGPGTEAFF
TGCGCCAGCAGCGGCTTCCTCCCGGGTCCAGGCACTGAAGCTTTCTTT
>TRBV12-3/TRBV12-4|TRBJ1-1|few|-
CASSLRGGANTEAFF
TGTGCCAGCAGTTTAAGGGGAGGAGCGAACACTGAAGCTTTCTTT
>TRBV2|TRBJ2-3|-|-
CASRGQGTGTQYF
TGTGCCAGCAGGGGGCAGGGGACGGGTACGCAGTATTTT
>TRBV7-2|TRBJ1-2|-|-
CASSLVGYNNYGYAF
TGTGCCAGCAGCTTAGTCGGTTATAACAACTATGGCTACGCCTTC
>TRBV6-1|TRBJ2-5|many|TRBD2
CASRPVVAGEETQYF
TGTGCCAGCAGGCCCGTAGTAGCGGGGGAAGAGACCCAGTACTTC
>TRBV2|TRBJ2-1|-|TRBD2
CASSGLAGFGFEQFF
TGTGCCAGCAGCGGACTAGCGGGGTTTGGGTTCGAGCAGTTCTTC
>TRBV7-2|TRBJ2-1|-|TRBD1
CASSLRATGGQDEQFF
TGTGCCAGCAGCTTACGGGCGACAGGGGGCCAGGATGAGCAGTTCTTC
>TRBV7-8|TRBJ2-7|many|TRBD1
CASTLPRTGAGVSSYEQYF
TGTGCCAGCACCCTACCCCGGACAGGGGCAGGAGTTTCTTCCTACGAGCAGTACTTC
>TRBV5-6|TRBJ1-2|few|TRBD1
CASSQVTGNYGYTF
TGTGCCAGCAGCCAAGTGACAGGGAACTATGGCTACACCTTC
>TRBV7-7|TRBJ2-5|many|-
CASSLGSGTEETQYF
TGTGCTAGCAGCTTAGGCTCCGGGACGGAAGAGACCCAGTACTTC
>TRBV5-1|TRBJ2-5|-|TRBD1
CASSFGQGLQETQYF
TGCGCCAGCAGCTTCGGACAGGGCCTTCAAGAGACCCAGTACTTC
>TRBV12-3/TRBV12-4|TRBJ1-5|few|TRBD1
CASSLRDRVQPQHF
TGTGCCAGCAGCCTTCGGGACAGGGTTCAGCCCCAGCATTTT
>TRBV20-1|TRBJ2-3|many|TRBD2
CSARGPGLANLDTQYF
TGCAGTGCTAGAGGTCCGGGACTAGCTAATTTAGATACGCAGTATTTT
>TRBV5-1|TRBJ2-1|-|TRBD2
CASSHPSGGSYNEQFF
TGCGCCAGCAGCCATCCTAGCGGGGGGTCCTACAATGAGCAGTTCTTC
>TRBV5-1|TRBJ2-2|few|-
CASSLDREDGELFF
TGCGCCAGCAGCTTGGACAGGGAGGACGGGGAGCTGTTTTTT
>TRBV7-9|TRBJ1-2|few|-
CASSLGRETGSAGYTF
TGTGCCAGCAGCTTAGGACGGGAAACAGGGTCGGCCGGCTACACCTTC
>TRBV4-1|TRBJ1-1|-|TRBD1
CASTGTGRTSVNTEAFF
TGCGCCAGCACCGGGACAGGGCGAACGTCAGTGAACACTGAAGCTTTCTTT
>TRBV9|TRBJ1-6|-|-
CASSETGWVDNSPLHF
TGTGCCAGCAGCGAAACTGGGTGGGTAGATAATTCACCCCTCCACTTT
>TRBV4-1|TRBJ1-1|few|-
CASSRAQVSNTEAFF
TGCGCCAGCAGCCGAGCACAGGTTTCGAACACTGAAGCTTTCTTT
>TRBV6-2/TRBV6-3|TRBJ1-1|few|-
CASSQAESTEAFF
TGTGCCAGCAGTCAGGCGGAGTCCACTGAAGCTTTCTTT
>TRBV6-6|TRBJ1-1|few|TRBD1
CASSKGQQMNTEAFF
TGTGCCAGCAGCAAGGGACAGCAGATGAACACTGAAGCTTTCTTT